Below are 27 T cell receptor beta chains sequenced from a single sample in a study of identical twins. TCRdb reprocessed the 5' RACE reads via MiXCR and lists one record per CDR3 protein. This sample has 500,000 to 600,000 distinct CDR3 sequences, with approximately 22% found just once. The sample was also linked to a second study, of T cells expressing NK-cell markers.

Material: CD4+ T cells sorted from blood. These receptors all stem from a woman between 18 and 30 years old in good health.

The sample holds many counts of this clonotype. The chain uses TRBV3-1 and TRBJ2-5; no clear D gene. This CDR3 spans 14 amino acids. Trimming cost V 4 bases and J 2 bases, with 11 bases left between them. Germline loops: CDR1 LGHDT, CDR2 YNNKEL (reference sequence). The CDR3 DNA follows: TGTGCCAGCAGCCGTTCGGACGTTCAAGAGACCCAGTACTTC. This translates into CASSRSDVQETQYF.

V is TRBV5-4 and J is TRBJ2-5; weak D call: TRBD2 (5 bases). The CDR3 consists of 13 residues. The V gene's germline CDR1 is SGHNT and CDR2 YYREEE (reference sequence). The V end lost 1 base, the J end lost 5 bases, and 9 bases lay between the germline ends. The CDR3 DNA sequence: TGTGCCAGCAGCTTGCCGGGGAAGGAGACCCAGTACTTC. Its protein product is CASSLPGKETQYF. The variable domain in full, with the rest retrieved from reference TRBV5-4 and TRBJ2-5, is ETGVTQSPTHLIKTRGQQVTLRCSSQSGHNTVSWYQQALGQGPQFIFQYYREEENGRGNFPPRFSGLQFPNYSSELNVNALELDDSALYLCASSLPGKETQYFGPGTRLLVL.

V usage is TRBV10-3 and J usage is TRBJ2-4; the D call may be TRBD1 or TRBD2 (5 bases each). V was clipped by 5 bases and J by 0 bases, with 14 bases between them. The CDR3 spans 16 residues. Germline V lookup: CDR1 ENHRY, CDR2 SYGVKD. CDR3 DNA sequence: TGTGCCATCAGTTCCGGGACGGTACTAGCCAAAAACATTCAGTACTTC. It yields the protein CAISSGTVLAKNIQYF.

This clonotype was seen more than once but under ten times. The V gene is TRBV29-1, the J gene TRBJ1-2; D may be TRBD1 (6 bases). The CDR3 is 13 residues long. Trimming stripped 3 bases from V and 2 bases from J, with 10 bases between. Germline V gene sequence: CDR1 SQVTM, CDR2 ANQGSEA. The CDR3 spells CSVDPTGNYGYTF. Here the CDR3 DNA reads TGCAGCGTTGATCCTACAGGGAACTATGGCTACACCTTC.

This clonotype was counted a few times. This sequence joins TRBV7-3 and TRBJ2-2, with TRBD1 matching over 8 bases. Germline lookup yields CDR1 SGHTA and CDR2 FQGTGA. The length of the CDR3 is 14 residues. V was pared by 8 bases and J by 5 bases, with 7 bases of the junction left unmatched. Written as DNA, the CDR3 is TGTGCCAGCGGCAGGGGGCCGGGGACCGGGGAGCTGTTTTTT. This gives the protein CASGRGPGTGELFF.

The V call is TRBV29-1, the J call TRBJ2-6, with D possibly matching TRBD1 (6 bases). The germline gives CDR1 SQVTM, CDR2 ANQGSEA. CDR3 size: 14 residues. With 3 bases removed from V and 2 bases from J, the gap between germline ends came to 8 bases. In nucleotides, the CDR3 is TGCAGCGTTGATACAGGGCCTGGGGCCAACGTCCTGACTTTC. This translates into CSVDTGPGANVLTF.

The J gene is TRBJ2-7, the V gene TRBV20-1, with unresolved D. The CDR3 covers 13 residues. Germline V gene sequence: CDR1 DFQATT, CDR2 SNEGSKA (reference sequence). V was trimmed by 6 bases and J by 0 bases, leaving 12 bases between them. CDR3 in DNA: TGCAGTGCCCCGCGAGGTAGCTCCTACGAGCAGTACTTC. This codes for CSAPRGSSYEQYF.

A few counts support this clonotype. The chain carries TRBV6-1 and TRBJ1-5, with 8 bases that match TRBD1. After removal of 6 bases from V and 6 bases from J, the junction contained 7 bases not matched to a gene. CDR3 length: 14 amino acids. The germline V gene has CDR1 MNHNS and CDR2 SASEGT. The CDR3 is CASSPDRGSQPQHF. The CDR3 DNA reads as TGTGCCAGCAGCCCAGACAGGGGAAGTCAGCCCCAGCATTTT.

This clonotype was counted only a few times. The chain combines TRBV5-5 with TRBJ2-2; D unclear. V was shortened by 2 bases and J by 6 bases, with 11 bases between the two germline ends. Germline V lookup: CDR1 SGHKS, CDR2 YYEKEE (reference sequence). The CDR3 consists of 14 residues. CDR3 DNA: TGTGCCAGCAGCTTCGGACCGGCGGCCGGGGAGCTGTTTTTT. Residues: CASSFGPAAGELFF.

The chain employs TRBV20-1 and TRBJ2-7; 8 bases line up with TRBD2. Germline CDR1 is DFQATT and CDR2 is SNEGSKA (reference sequence). V shed 8 bases, J shed 1 base, and the junction held 16 bases outside the gene matches. The CDR3 extends over 16 amino acids. CDR3 protein: CSPVNHGAGVSYEQYF. DNA for the CDR3: TGCAGTCCCGTTAACCATGGAGCGGGAGTGTCCTACGAGCAGTACTTC.

This rearrangement joins TRBV29-1 to TRBJ2-5; TRBD2 is a possible D gene (6 bases). The CDR3 extends over 13 amino acids. V was pared by 7 bases and J by 5 bases, with 17 bases between. CDR1 and CDR2 (germline): SQVTM, ANQGSEA. The CDR3, as DNA: TGCAGCGCCCTACTGGACCGGGGGGAGACCCAGTACTTC. Translated, it gives CSALLDRGETQYF.

This chain uses TRBV12-3 or TRBV12-4 with TRBJ1-5; D is uncertain. V was shortened by 2 bases and J by 7 bases, with 12 bases between the two germline ends. The CDR3 is 14 amino acids. CDR3 DNA sequence: TGTGCCAGCAGTTTATCAGGCACAAACCAGCCCCAGCATTTT. Translation gives CASSLSGTNQPQHF.

This clonotype has just a few counts. This chain uses TRBV5-1 with TRBJ1-2; D gene unclear. Germline loops: CDR1 SGHRS, CDR2 YFSETQ. The CDR3 is 15 residues long. V lost 0 bases and J lost 6, with 15 bases in between. The CDR3 nucleotides are TGCGCCAGCAGCTTGGAGGTAGCAGGCTCCCATGGCTACACCTTC. It yields the protein CASSLEVAGSHGYTF.

This chain connects TRBV20-1 to TRBJ2-7; D is possibly TRBD1 (6 bases). Trimming removed 5 bases at V and 2 bases at J, with 19 bases between. This CDR3 comprises 15 residues. The V gene's germline CDR1 is DFQATT and CDR2 SNEGSKA (reference sequence). The CDR3 loop is CSASYPGQRAYEQYF. CDR3 DNA: TGCAGTGCTTCCTATCCAGGACAGAGAGCCTACGAGCAGTACTTC.

This clonotype was picked up many times. This chain connects TRBV6-1 to TRBJ2-3; a weak D match, TRBD1 (5 bases). With 8 bases removed from V and 6 bases from J, the gap between germline ends came to 18 bases. Germline V gene data show CDR1 as MNHNS and CDR2 as SASEGT. CDR3 length: 14 residues. The CDR3 DNA sequence: TGTGCCAGCGACCTGGGCAGGGAAGTGGATACGCAGTATTTT. Protein product: CASDLGREVDTQYF.

This clonotype was picked up a small number of times. The chain couples TRBV5-1 to TRBJ2-4, with 8 bases lining up with TRBD1. V was clipped by 3 bases and J by 5 bases; unmatched bases: 7. The length of the CDR3 is 15 residues. Germline V CDR1 and CDR2: SGHRS, YFSETQ. In nucleotides, the CDR3 is TGCGCCAGCAGCTGGGCAGGGGGCGCGGAAAACATTCAGTACTTC. This encodes CASSWAGGAENIQYF.

The table lists this clonotype with a few counts. The chain combines TRBV6-1 with TRBJ2-5; D call uncertain. Germline lookup yields CDR1 MNHNS and CDR2 SASEGT. This CDR3 spans 13 amino acids. V was shortened by 3 bases and J by 3 bases, with 8 bases between the two germline ends. CDR3 sequence: CASSESREETQYF. CDR3 bases: TGTGCCAGCAGTGAGTCTAGAGAAGAGACCCAGTACTTC.

This clonotype was found a few times. The chain has TRBV6-1 and TRBJ2-2; 7 nucleotides align to TRBD2. This CDR3 contains 15 residues. Germline loops: CDR1 MNHNS, CDR2 SASEGT. The ends lost 3 bases at V and 2 bases at J; junction bases unmatched: 3. The DNA of the CDR3 is TGTGCCAGCAGTGACCCTAGCGGCAACACCGGGGAGCTGTTTTTT. Its protein is CASSDPSGNTGELFF.

The chain carries TRBV5-1 and TRBJ2-7; the match to TRBD2 covers 7 bases. This CDR3 region has 14 residues. The V segment lost 1 base and the J segment 3 bases; nucleotides outside the gene matches: 4. Germline V CDR1 and CDR2: SGHRS, YFSETQ. CDR3 in amino acids: CASSLSRDYYEQYF. The CDR3 DNA follows: TGCGCCAGCAGCTTGAGCCGGGACTACTACGAGCAGTACTTC.

V is TRBV6-1 and J is TRBJ1-6; 12 positions match TRBD1. The junction had 4 bases not matched to a gene; V was cut back by 6 bases and J by 10 bases. The CDR3 spans 14 residues. Per germline, CDR1 MNHNS and CDR2 SASEGT. DNA for the CDR3: TGTGCCAGCAGCCGGGACAGGGGGCTGTCACCCCTCCACTTT. Protein product: CASSRDRGLSPLHF.

This clonotype occurred a few times. The V and J genes are TRBV12-3 or TRBV12-4 and TRBJ2-1; TRBD2 might be the D (5 bases). Trimming took 7 bases from V and 0 from J, leaving 19 bases between them. The CDR3 has 17 amino acids. In DNA form, the CDR3 reads TGTGCCAGCACCCCCCGGCCTAGGGAGAGCTCCTACAATGAGCAGTTCTTC. Translating gives CASTPRPRESSYNEQFF.

This sequence joins TRBV7-3 and TRBJ2-1; D gene unclear. CDR3 length: 14 amino acids. Per the germline V gene, CDR1 is SGHTA and CDR2 is FQGTGA. Trimming removed 3 bases from V and 10 bases from J, with 16 bases in between. CDR3 bases: TGTGCCAGCAGCTTGATGGTCCCATTGGGGGAGCAGTTCTTC. This sequence encodes CASSLMVPLGEQFF.

There are many counts of this clonotype. J is TRBJ2-1 and V is TRBV5-5, with D hard to call. The CDR3 totals 13 residues. Trimming shortened V by 0 bases and J by 1 base, and 2 bases separated the two germline ends. Germline lookup yields CDR1 SGHKS and CDR2 YYEKEE (reference sequence). This CDR3 reads CASSLGSYNEQFF. Written as DNA, the CDR3 is TGTGCCAGCAGCTTGGGGTCCTACAATGAGCAGTTCTTC. Based on the CDR3 plus reference TRBV5-5 and TRBJ2-1, the full variable domain is DAGVTQSPTHLIKTRGQQVTLRCSPISGHKSVSWYQQVLGQGPQFIFQYYEKEERGRGNFPDRFSARQFPNYSSELNVNALLLGDSALYLCASSLGSYNEQFFGPGTRLTVL.

CDR3 nucleotides: TGTGCTAGTGGCCAGGGGGAGTTACGCGAGCAGTACTTC. Protein: CASGQGELREQYF. This rearrangement joins TRBV12-5 to TRBJ2-7, with 7 bases lining up with TRBD1. CDR3 length equals 13 residues. From germline, CDR1 is LGHNT and CDR2 FRNRAP. V shed 6 bases and J 6 bases; nucleotides not matched to a gene: 8.

This clonotype came up many times. The chain carries TRBV7-8 and TRBJ2-1; D may be TRBD2 (5 bases). CDR3 length: 13 amino acids. The V and J ends lost 6 bases and 0 bases respectively, with 6 bases between them. Germline CDR1 is SGHVS and CDR2 is FQNEAQ. The DNA for the CDR3 is TGTGCCAGCAGTCGGGGCTCCTACAATGAGCAGTTCTTC. It is translated as CASSRGSYNEQFF.

This clonotype came up many times. Relative to the germline gene, one junction end is altered; a read error may explain this. The chain couples TRBV7-2 to TRBJ2-3; D is unresolved. Germline CDR1 SGHTA, CDR2 FQGNSA. The CDR3 has 11 amino acids. For the CDR3, the DNA is TGTGCCAGCAGCTTAGCTTTCTCTCTGACCTTT. It encodes CASSLAFSLTF.

This clonotype came up a few times. The chain uses TRBV3-1 and TRBJ1-6, with D perhaps TRBD1 (6 bases). Germline-derived CDR1 and CDR2 are LGHDT and YNNKEL (reference sequence). V dropped 7 bases and J dropped 10 bases, with 14 bases sitting between them. This CDR3 spans 13 amino acids. CDR3 nucleotides: TGTGCCAGCACCCTAGGTGGGGGCTCACCCCTCCACTTT. This gives the protein CASTLGGGSPLHF. Together with reference TRBV3-1 and TRBJ1-6, the CDR3 gives the full variable domain: DTAVSQTPKYLVTQMGNDKSIKCEQNLGHDTMYWYKQDSKKFLKIMFSYNNKELIINETVPNRFSPKSPDKAHLNLHINSLELGDSAVYFCASTLGGGSPLHFGNGTRLTVT.